This T cell receptor beta chain was recorded in a study of human T cells and chemical hapten exposure. Sequencing started from total RNA isolated from unfractionated whole blood. Individual cDNA molecules (in the library) carried attached unique molecular identifiers. MiXCR, applied by TCRdb to the reads, yields one record per CDR3 protein. The sample includes about 120,000 distinct CDR3 sequences, 8.5% of them seen just once. This receptor was taken from a human donor in good health. Some clones in this sample may be carry-over from other donors' samples. The sequenced material came from whole blood.

CDR3 in DNA: TGCGCCAGCAGCTACGATGGGGGTCTGGAGCAGTTCTTC. This sequence encodes CASSYDGGLEQFF. The chain joins TRBV5-1 to TRBJ2-1; D is tentatively TRBD1 or TRBD2 (5 bases each). The CDR3 sequence is 13 residues long. Per the germline V gene, CDR1 is SGHRS and CDR2 is YFSETQ. Between the trimmed V and J ends, which lost 3 bases and 10 bases, there was a span of 14 bases.